The rows below give T cell receptor beta chains drawn from one sample of a study of human T cells and chemical hapten exposure. MiXCR was run by TCRdb on the RACE reads, yielding one entry per CDR3 protein. The top ten hold roughly 2.1% of the sample, which has 95,000 to 100,000 distinct CDR3 sequences, around an eighth seen once. Source: whole blood, taken in connection with sensitization to the hapten diphenylcyclopropenone (DPC). The receptor set was obtained from a woman aged 40 to 50 with alopecia areata. Some clones in this sample may be carry-over from other donors' samples. Both conserved end residues are part of each CDR3. The D gene is left open where the match is weak. The listing skips clone size in some rows; elsewhere it reads once, few, many or a size class.

j_call clone_size v_call d_call cdr3_aa cdr3_nt
TRBJ2-3 - TRBV29-1 TRBD2 CSVPFASGSTDTQYF TGCAGCGTCCCCTTCGCTAGCGGGAGCACAGATACGCAGTATTTT
TRBJ2-1 - TRBV12-3/TRBV12-4 - CASRTSTGEQFF TGTGCCAGCCGTACTAGTACAGGCGAGCAGTTCTTC
TRBJ1-5 - TRBV18 - CASSPRYSNQPQHF TGTGCCAGCTCACCGAGGTATAGCAATCAGCCCCAGCATTTT
TRBJ2-7 - TRBV7-9 - CASSLASGNEQYF TGTGCCAGCAGCTTAGCGTCGGGGAACGAGCAGTACTTC
TRBJ1-4 few TRBV7-2 - CASSFQGSNEKLFF TGTGCCAGCAGCTTTCAAGGGTCTAATGAAAAACTGTTTTTT
TRBJ1-5 few TRBV20-1 - CSASMVWGSYQPQHF TGCAGTGCTAGTATGGTGTGGGGGTCGTATCAGCCCCAGCATTTT
TRBJ2-7 - TRBV28 - CASQRTSIPEQYF TGTGCCTCCCAAAGAACTAGCATCCCCGAGCAGTACTTC
TRBJ2-7 few TRBV18 TRBD1 CASSPAGQATYEQYF TGTGCCAGCTCCCCGGCGGGACAGGCAACCTACGAGCAGTACTTC
TRBJ2-7 few TRBV6-1 TRBD2 CASSAREGYEQYF TGTGCCAGCAGTGCCAGGGAGGGCTACGAGCAGTACTTC
TRBJ2-7 - TRBV12-3/TRBV12-4 - CASSLGADVGYEQYF TGTGCCAGCAGTTTAGGCGCGGATGTTGGCTACGAGCAGTACTTC
TRBJ1-1 - TRBV12-3/TRBV12-4 - CASSSGLNTEAFF TGTGCCAGCAGTTCCGGGCTGAACACTGAAGCTTTCTTT
TRBJ2-2 few TRBV24-1 - CATSGGAVANTGELFF TGTGCCACCAGTGGTGGGGCAGTTGCCAACACCGGGGAGCTGTTTTTT
TRBJ2-3 - TRBV20-1 - CSASRDRADTQYF TGCAGTGCTAGTCGGGATAGAGCAGATACGCAGTATTTT
TRBJ2-1 medium-sized TRBV28 - CASSLRHEQFF TGTGCCAGCAGCCTGAGACATGAGCAGTTCTTC
TRBJ2-1 - TRBV7-2 - CASSLSRGGAERNEQFF TGTGCCAGCAGCTTAAGTAGAGGCGGAGCGGAGAGGAATGAGCAGTTCTTC
TRBJ2-6 many TRBV28 - CASGRVGANVLTF TGTGCCAGCGGACGAGTGGGGGCCAACGTCCTGACTTTC
TRBJ2-2 many TRBV6-1 - CASRRSPFSGTGELFF TGTGCCAGCAGACGCAGTCCCTTCTCCGGCACCGGGGAGCTGTTTTTT
TRBJ1-1 - TRBV28 - CASSVIGYTEAFF TGTGCCAGCAGTGTTATTGGTTACACTGAAGCTTTCTTT
TRBJ1-2 - TRBV9 - CASSVARSPNYGYTF TGTGCCAGCAGCGTAGCTAGGTCCCCTAACTATGGCTACACCTTC
TRBJ2-7 few TRBV29-1 - CSVEDQAGTYEQYF TGCAGCGTTGAAGATCAGGCGGGAACCTACGAGCAGTACTTC
TRBJ2-5 few TRBV4-3 - CASSQDGAFQETQYF TGCGCCAGCAGCCAAGATGGGGCTTTCCAAGAGACCCAGTACTTC
TRBJ1-5 few TRBV6-2/TRBV6-3 - CASREVGRASNQPQHF TGTGCCAGCAGAGAGGTGGGGCGAGCATCCAATCAGCCCCAGCATTTT
TRBJ2-6 few TRBV29-1 - CSVSISGANVLTF TGCAGCGTGTCCATCTCAGGGGCCAACGTCCTGACTTTC
TRBJ1-2 - TRBV6-2/TRBV6-3 TRBD1 CASRLPTGAYGYTF TGTGCCAGCAGACTGCCGACAGGGGCATATGGCTACACCTTC
TRBJ2-1 - TRBV2 - CASNLGGNEQFF TGTGCCAGCAATCTAGGGGGCAATGAGCAGTTCTTC
TRBJ2-3 many TRBV6-2/TRBV6-3 TRBD2 CASSSGTSGGIDTQYF TGTGCCAGCAGCAGCGGGACTAGCGGAGGAATAGATACGCAGTATTTT
TRBJ2-2 many TRBV7-6 - CASSLDIAGELFF TGTGCCAGCAGCTTAGATATAGCCGGGGAGCTGTTTTTT